This TCR beta chain comes out of a study of persistence of HIV-infected CD4 T cells (TCRdb year 2020). Regarding the research as a whole: Participants had been on suppressive ART for a median of 8 years. Peripheral blood samples of up to roughly 200 mL were obtained at multiple time points, with the exception of two participants, for whom leukapheresis was performed at a single time point. CMV- and HIV-1 Gag-responding CD4+ T cells were isolated from ART-treated individuals so that antigen-driven clonal expansion of HIV-1-infected cells could be examined. The clonality of all cells in each sorted population was measured by TCRbeta sequencing, and the clonality of infected cells was measured by proviral sequencing. Cross-participant TCR cluster analysis included 8 participants for CMV and over five participants for Gag. On the study overall, not on this receptor specifically: Enrichment of degenerate expanded CDR3beta sequences was found in antigen-responding cells, suggesting convergent selection of CD4+ responses to CMV and Gag. Bulk TCR analyses could not be restricted to the rare CMV-responding cells that actually carried HIV-1 proviruses. Within the same sorted populations, how oligoclonal the TCRs were correlated with how oligoclonal the proviruses were. Few individuals were included in the study, and only a limited range of antigens was tested. Significantly lower TCRbeta richness was observed in CMV- and Gag-responding cells than in anti-CD3/anti-CD28-responding cells, and higher oligoclonality was observed in CMV-responding cells than in CD3/CD28-stimulated and Gag-responding cells.

Comment on this clone: Its cognate antigen has yet to be identified. Base qualities are not at hand, and no much larger clone is one base apart.

There are 14 amino acids in the CDR3, from cysteine to phenylalanine inclusive. The kept DNA is CDR3 alone, 42 bases in frame from the first base. Here V drops 5 bases and J drops 7 bases, and the junction holds 10 bases not matched to any gene. Looking up the germline V gene yields CDR1 SQVTM and CDR2 ANQGSEA. In the paper's terms, the treatment or condition label means: suppressive antiretroviral therapy. Lysates of CMV-infected fibroblasts at around 9.7 ug/mL were used to stimulate the cells. Responding CD4+ T cells were sorted by upregulation of both CD40 ligand and CD69. HIV-1-infected adults in whom suppressive ART had been started during chronic infection were enrolled as participants. Plasma HIV-1 RNA had been undetectable (below 50 copies/mL) in participants for at least 4 years. To be included, a participant needed positive CMV serology and a CD4+ T cell count above 400 cells/uL. Before stimulation, PBMCs were isolated using density centrifugation and depleted of CD8+ T cells. Stimulation of CD8-depleted PBMCs was carried out for about 19 hours with anti-CD28/CD49d costimulation, CD40-blocking antibody and enfuvirtide, to prevent new infections. Cells were sorted on a Beckman Coulter MoFlo Legacy or XDP sorter, with propidium iodide excluding dead cells. The QIAamp DNA Mini Kit was used for genomic DNA extraction from samples above one million cells, and the Quick-DNA Microprep Kit was used otherwise.

The immunoSEQ hsTCRB assay version 4, run in survey mode, was used to sequence TCRbeta repertoires from genomic DNA. Genomic DNA was diluted to about 9.9 ng/uL, using up to about 1 ug per sample for TCRbeta sequencing. From the authors' description of their analysis: Analysis of the TCRbeta data was done in ImmunoSeq Analyzer 3.0, and diversity was computed on productive nucleotide rearrangements. Lower-bound TCR diversity was estimated with the improved Chao index, and clonality with the Gini coefficient using the Immunarch R package. Nucleotide rearrangements that differed but encoded the same CDR3beta amino acid sequence were counted as separate clonotypes. Differential abundance analysis identified TCRbeta sequences significantly enriched in antigen-responding cells relative to anti-CD3/anti-CD28-activated cells. GLIPH2 clustered TCRs by predicted peptide-MHC specificity, both within individual participants and across merged participant data sets. The table was pulled from immuneACCESS by TCRdb, which kept in-frame rearrangements only. Such tables lose some clones; where checked, under half of the loss comes from unresolved V genes, and the rest has no known cause. That table gives V, J and clone size, and the DNA gave D and trimming. The sample table records 15,000 to 20,000 clones; less than 65% of these occur just once. The top ten clonotypes cover 7% to 10% of the sample.

The clonotype was recovered from an adult woman with HIV who was CMV-seropositive. The sample was CD4+ T cells sorted from PBMCs after roughly 18-hour stimulation, taken from a patient who received antiretroviral therapy. What the cell subset or site label conveys for this sample: CD40L+CD69+ CD4 T cells responding to CMV lysate. The sequence is built from TRBV29-1 and TRBJ1-2; 10 of the junction bases match TRBD1. The CDR3 reads as follows: CSVLAGTGVFGYTF. The sequence in DNA is TGCAGCGTTCTCGCCGGGACAGGGGTCTTTGGCTACACCTTC.